Below, 22 T cell receptor beta chains from the same sample are listed, as sequenced in a study of blood T cells in healthy people across ages. The second PCR ran about 6 to 12 cycles with a sample-barcoded 5' primer and J-beta primers. TCRdb reprocessed the 5' RACE reads via MiXCR and lists one record per CDR3 protein. This table has some 1.5 million distinct CDR3 sequences, 28% appearing once. Sequencing was done on a sample of blood. These receptors came from a woman aged 25 to 45 in good health.

This clonotype was seen repeatedly, ten times or more. The V gene is TRBV20-1, the J gene TRBJ2-1, with no clear D. V was trimmed by 5 bases and J by 3 bases, leaving 14 bases between them. This CDR3 is 14 amino acids long. The germline V gene has CDR1 DFQATT and CDR2 SNEGSKA (reference sequence). For the CDR3, the DNA is TGCAGTGCTCGTACAGTGACAATCTACAATGAGCAGTTCTTC. The encoded protein is CSARTVTIYNEQFF.

In this sample, this clonotype turned up a few times. This chain links TRBV5-1 with TRBJ1-1; a weak D match, TRBD1 (5 bases). Trimming removed 4 bases from V and 1 base from J, with 17 bases in between. CDR1 is SGHRS and CDR2 is YFSETQ in the germline V gene. The length of the CDR3 is 16 residues. The CDR3 protein is CASSTETGARNTEAFF. The DNA of the CDR3 is TGCGCCAGCAGCACCGAAACAGGCGCACGGAACACTGAAGCTTTCTTT.

V usage is TRBV7-9 and J usage is TRBJ2-5; 7 nucleotides line up with TRBD1. Trimming cost V 5 bases and J 6 bases; bases outside gene matches: 12. This CDR3 has 15 residues. Looked up from germline, CDR1 is SEHNR and CDR2 is FQNEAQ (reference sequence). CDR3 sequence reads: CASSPLGTALKTQYF. The DNA of the CDR3 is TGTGCCAGCAGCCCCCTCGGGACAGCTTTAAAGACCCAGTACTTC.

Comment on this clonotype: This may arise from a read error, as a much more abundant clone is one base away. The genes are TRBV28 and TRBJ2-5; tentative D call: TRBD1 (5 bases). V dropped 8 bases and J dropped 8 bases, with 12 bases sitting between them. The CDR3 loop spans 11 amino acids. CDR1 and CDR2 (germline): MDHEN, SYDVKM. CDR3 coding DNA: TGTGCCAGCCAAGGGGAAATAACCCAGTACTTC. It translates to CASQGEITQYF.

The rearrangement links TRBV12-3 or TRBV12-4 to TRBJ2-2, with 7 bases aligning to TRBD1. The CDR3 totals 17 residues. With 6 bases clipped from V and 0 bases from J, the junction kept 10 bases outside the gene matches. CDR3 sequence reads: CASSPLVGGANTGELFF. The CDR3 coding sequence is TGTGCCAGCAGCCCGCTAGTAGGGGGCGCGAACACCGGGGAGCTGTTTTTT.

This clonotype was seen many times. The V call is TRBV28, the J call TRBJ2-5; 7 bases fit TRBD1. Germline V lookup: CDR1 MDHEN, CDR2 SYDVKM. There are 16 residues in the CDR3. With V trimmed by 7 bases and J by 1 base, 12 bases remained unmatched. The CDR3 sequence: CASNSAGRGSQETQYF. The CDR3 nucleotides read TGTGCCAGCAACTCCGCCGGCAGGGGGTCCCAAGAGACCCAGTACTTC. Supplemented by reference TRBV28 and TRBJ2-5, the full variable domain reads DVKVTQSSRYLVKRTGEKVFLECVQDMDHENMFWYRQDPGLGLRLIYFSYDVKMKEKGDIPEGYSVSREKKERFSLILESASTNQTSMYLCASNSAGRGSQETQYFGPGTRLLVL.

A few counts support this clonotype. The chain links TRBV14 to TRBJ1-1; no definite D call. Trimming took 0 bases from V and 5 from J, leaving 7 bases between them. The germline gives CDR1 SGHDN, CDR2 FVKESK. The CDR3 consists of 13 residues. DNA of the CDR3: TGTGCCAGCAGCCAAGACGAGCGGACTGAAGCTTTCTTT. It translates to CASSQDERTEAFF. Full variable domain (rest looked up from reference TRBV14 and TRBJ1-1): EAGVTQFPSHSVIEKGQTVTLRCDPISGHDNLYWYRRVMGKEIKFLLHFVKESKQDESGMPNNRFLAERTGGTYSTLKVQPAELEDSGVYFCASSQDERTEAFFGQGTRLTVV.

The genes are TRBV12-3 or TRBV12-4 and TRBJ2-3; no clear D. Between the trimmed V and J ends, which lost 3 bases and 1 base, there was a span of 11 bases. The CDR3 totals 15 residues. CDR3 DNA sequence: TGTGCCAGCAGTTTGGTAGCCAGAGGCACAGATACGCAGTATTTT. As protein: CASSLVARGTDTQYF.

Note on this clonotype: Given a much more abundant clone one base away, this may be a read error. The chain is built from TRBV12-3 or TRBV12-4 and TRBJ1-2; TRBD1 agrees at 7 bases. This CDR3 region has 15 residues. The CDR3 nucleotides are TGTGCCAGCAGTTCCACTGACAACAGGGGCTATGGCTGCACCTTC. Protein: CASSSTDNRGYGCTF.

This clonotype showed up just a few times. The DNA for the CDR3 is TGTGCCAGCTCACTACCGGCCGAACAAGAGACCCAGTACTTC. This codes for CASSLPAEQETQYF. This sequence joins TRBV18 and TRBJ2-5, with D unclear. The CDR3 covers 14 residues. Germline assignment: CDR1 KGHSH and CDR2 LQKENI. V was clipped by 4 bases and J by 2 bases, with 11 bases between them.

This sequence joins TRBV7-2 and TRBJ2-3; the match to TRBD2 covers 9 bases. This CDR3 spans 16 amino acids. Trimming cost V 5 bases and J 4 bases; bases outside gene matches: 10. The germline gives CDR1 SGHTA, CDR2 FQGNSA. The CDR3 region is CASSPGSGRVADTQYF. The CDR3 bases are TGTGCCAGCAGCCCGGGTAGCGGGAGAGTCGCAGATACGCAGTATTTT.

As to this clonotype: The junction and the germline gene differ at one end; a read error may be behind it. This sequence joins TRBV12-3 or TRBV12-4 and TRBJ2-6; weak D call: TRBD1 (5 bases). There are 15 residues in the CDR3. DNA of the CDR3: TGTGCCAGCAGTTTAGGGGTAACTGGGGCCAACGTCCGGACTTTC. Its protein is CASSLGVTGANVRTF.

Regarding this clonotype: A single base separates this from a much larger clone, so it may be a read error. This sequence joins TRBV6-6 and TRBJ1-5, with 8 bases matching TRBD1. From germline, CDR1 is MNHNY and CDR2 SVGAGI (reference sequence). The CDR3 totals 15 residues. CDR3 sequence reads: CTSRGATGDSQPQHF. CDR3 nucleotides: TGTACCAGCAGAGGGGCGACAGGGGATAGTCAGCCCCAGCATTTT.

This chain links TRBV20-1 with TRBJ2-1; 7 nucleotides agree with TRBD2. With 7 bases clipped from V and 4 bases from J, the junction kept 4 bases outside the gene matches. This CDR3 is 12 amino acids long. The germline V gene encodes CDR1 DFQATT and CDR2 SNEGSKA (reference sequence). This chain's CDR3 is CSVLARYNEQFF. The CDR3 nucleotides read TGCAGTGTACTAGCGAGATACAATGAGCAGTTCTTC.

This clonotype was seen more than once but under ten times. This chain uses TRBV6-5 with TRBJ1-1; D is undetermined. V was trimmed by 4 bases and J by 1 base, leaving 10 bases between them. Germline V lookup: CDR1 MNHEY, CDR2 SVGAGI. CDR3 length equals 14 residues. This CDR3 reads CASSSLGRNTEAFF. CDR3 DNA sequence: TGTGCCAGCAGTTCCCTTGGTAGGAACACTGAAGCTTTCTTT.

This clonotype occurred many times. J is TRBJ1-6 and V is TRBV12-3 or TRBV12-4; D call uncertain. This CDR3 has 15 amino acids. V was cut by 5 bases and J by 10 bases, with 18 bases left in between. The CDR3 region is CASSTQQHLRSPLHF. The CDR3 DNA reads as TGTGCCAGCAGTACCCAACAGCACCTGAGGTCACCCCTCCACTTT.

V usage is TRBV6-1 and J usage is TRBJ2-7, with D possibly being TRBD2 (5 bases). The germline CDR1 and CDR2 sequences are MNHNS and SASEGT. The CDR3 contains 13 residues. V was shortened by 6 bases and J by 7 bases, with 16 bases between the two germline ends. Here the CDR3 DNA reads TGTGCCAGCAGGTTCCGGGATCGGTGGGAGCAGTACTTC. Protein product: CASRFRDRWEQYF.

This clonotype was observed at least ten times. The rearrangement links TRBV6-5 to TRBJ2-7, with 7 bases fitting TRBD1. The CDR3 sequence is 14 residues long. The germline CDR1 and CDR2 sequences are MNHEY and SVGAGI. With V trimmed by 2 bases and J by 6 bases, 7 bases remained unmatched. CDR3 loop: CASSYDRVTLEQYF. The CDR3 nucleotides are TGTGCCAGCAGTTACGACAGGGTCACTCTCGAGCAGTACTTC.

This clonotype was seen more than once but under ten times. V and J are TRBV19 and TRBJ1-2; TRBD1 agrees at 12 bases. The J segment lost 4 bases and the V segment lost 3 bases, leaving 0 bases of the junction unmatched. The CDR3 covers 14 residues. Germline CDR1 reads LNHDA; CDR2 reads SQIVND (reference sequence). In DNA form, the CDR3 reads TGTGCCAGTAGTATGGGACAGGGGGCCTATGGCTACACCTTC. Protein product: CASSMGQGAYGYTF.

A word on this clonotype: The junction differs from germline at one of its ends, possibly a read error. The CDR3 protein is CASTPRTSGRNGQFF. The DNA of the CDR3 is TGTGCCAGCACCCCAAGGACTAGCGGGAGAAATGGGCAGTTCTTC. This rearrangement joins TRBV7-9 to TRBJ2-1, with TRBD2 identical over 13 bases. Germline V CDR1 and CDR2: SEHNR, FQNEAQ (reference sequence). The CDR3 consists of 15 residues. Drawing the rest from reference TRBV7-9 and TRBJ2-1, the complete variable domain is DTGVSQNPRHKITKRGQNVTFRCDPISEHNRLYWYRQTLGQGPEFLTYFQNEAQLEKSRLLSDRFSAERPKGSFSTLEIQRTEQGDSAMYLCASTPRTSGRNGQFFGPGTRLTVL.

The chain links TRBV7-9 to TRBJ1-2; D remains unclear. The CDR3 has 12 residues. The germline V gene has CDR1 SEHNR and CDR2 FQNEAQ (reference sequence). The ends were cut back, 5 bases at V and 4 bases at J, with 8 bases in the middle. CDR3 protein: CASSTQAYGYTF. CDR3 nucleotides: TGTGCCAGCAGCACCCAGGCCTATGGCTACACCTTC.

This chain joins TRBV12-3 or TRBV12-4 and TRBJ1-5; 7 bases align to TRBD1. Trimming removed 4 bases from V and 5 bases from J; junction bases left unmatched: 5. CDR3 length equals 14 residues. For the CDR3, the DNA is TGTGCCAGCAGTTCAAGGACAGGTTATCAGCCCCAGCATTTT. Translating it yields CASSSRTGYQPQHF.